One sample yielded the 17 T cell receptor beta chains listed below, sequenced in a study of blood T cell repertoires in COVID-19. Assay: immunoSEQ multiplex PCR; the TCRdb copy retains only in-frame clones and omits some. The sample lists about 200,000 clones, approximately 90% occurring once. The sequenced sample was peripheral blood. These TCRs come from a man in his fifties or sixties with active or convalescent COVID-19.

The chain has TRBV7-9 and TRBJ1-5, with 9 bases aligning to TRBD1. The CDR3 runs to 14 residues. Per germline, CDR1 SEHNR and CDR2 FQNEAQ (reference sequence). V was clipped by 5 bases and J by 5 bases; unmatched bases: 4. This CDR3 is CASSVGQGYQPQHF. CDR3 in DNA: TGTGCCAGCAGCGTCGGACAGGGGTATCAGCCCCAGCATTTT.

This rearrangement joins TRBV28 to TRBJ1-1; D is uncertain. V was cut by 6 bases and J by 0 bases, with 14 bases left in between. CDR1 and CDR2 from the germline V gene are MDHEN and SYDVKM. CDR3 length: 15 amino acids. CDR3 region: CASRPSWRVNTEAFF. The CDR3 bases are TGTGCCAGCAGACCATCGTGGAGGGTGAACACTGAAGCTTTCTTT. Full variable domain (remainder filled in from reference TRBV28 and TRBJ1-1): DVKVTQSSRYLVKRTGEKVFLECVQDMDHENMFWYRQDPGLGLRLIYFSYDVKMKEKGDIPEGYSVSREKKERFSLILESASTNQTSMYLCASRPSWRVNTEAFFGQGTRLTVV.

The gene calls are TRBV5-6 and TRBJ1-1, with 8 bases fitting TRBD1. Germline CDR1 and CDR2: SGHDT and YYEEEE. The CDR3 consists of 13 residues. J lost 11 bases, V lost 4 bases, and 10 bases had no gene match. CDR3 nucleotide sequence: TGTGCCAGCAGCGCGGGACAGGCCTTTACGGCTTTCTTT. As protein: CASSAGQAFTAFF.

This chain joins TRBV5-1 and TRBJ1-2, with TRBD1 matching over 8 bases. CDR1 is SGHRS and CDR2 is YFSETQ in the germline V gene. The CDR3 runs 17 residues. With 0 bases clipped from V and 4 bases from J, the junction kept 11 bases outside the gene matches. CDR3 nucleotides: TGCGCCAGCAGCTTGGGGGGACAGGACCTAATTCTCTATGGCTACACCTTC. Translated, it gives CASSLGGQDLILYGYTF.

The chain is built from TRBV6-5 and TRBJ2-7, with D maybe TRBD1 (6 bases). Germline V lookup: CDR1 MNHEY, CDR2 SVGAGI. The CDR3 extends over 13 amino acids. V was shortened by 4 bases and J by 6 bases, with 13 bases between the two germline ends. The CDR3 loop reads CASSFFRGGEQYF. CDR3 coding DNA: TGTGCCAGCAGTTTCTTCAGGGGCGGCGAGCAGTACTTC.

This chain uses TRBV7-9 with TRBJ2-5; no clear D gene. The V end lost 10 bases, the J end lost 4 bases, and 16 bases lay between the germline ends. The germline gives CDR1 SEHNR, CDR2 FQNEAQ (reference sequence). The CDR3 length is 13 residues. The CDR3 is CATLGLGRETQYF. The CDR3 nucleotides read TGTGCCACCTTGGGCTTGGGTCGAGAGACCCAGTACTTC. Filled out from reference TRBV7-9 and TRBJ2-5, the complete variable domain reads DTGVSQNPRHKITKRGQNVTFRCDPISEHNRLYWYRQTLGQGPEFLTYFQNEAQLEKSRLLSDRFSAERPKGSFSTLEIQRTEQGDSAMYLCATLGLGRETQYFGPGTRLLVL.

The rearrangement links TRBV7-9 to TRBJ2-3, with 11 bases matching TRBD2. The CDR3 spans 18 residues. Germline lookup yields CDR1 SEHNR and CDR2 FQNEAQ (reference sequence). J gave up 1 base and V 3 bases, and 9 bases lay outside the gene matches. The CDR3 nucleotides read TGTGCCAGCAGCTTCGTAGCGGGGGGGCGGTTTGGCACAGATACGCAGTATTTT. Its protein product is CASSFVAGGRFGTDTQYF.

The V and J genes are TRBV27 and TRBJ2-3; 10 nucleotides line up with TRBD2. V shed 5 bases and J 0 bases; nucleotides not matched to a gene: 11. The germline V gene encodes CDR1 MNHEY and CDR2 SMNVEV (reference sequence). The length of the CDR3 is 18 residues. The CDR3 nucleotides are TGTGCCAGCAGTATCATCGGACTAGCGGACTTTAGCACAGATACGCAGTATTTT. It encodes CASSIIGLADFSTDTQYF.

This clone was counted only a few times. The CDR3 coding sequence is TGTGCCAGCAGAAGGACTCAGACCCAAAAACTGTTTTTT. Translation gives CASRRTQTQKLFF. The gene calls are TRBV12-3 or TRBV12-4 and TRBJ1-4; D gene uncertain. The CDR3 consists of 13 residues. With 6 bases removed from V and 9 bases from J, the gap between germline ends came to 14 bases.

The V and J genes are TRBV9 and TRBJ2-2, with 9 bases aligning to TRBD1. Germline lookup yields CDR1 SGDLS and CDR2 YYNGEE. The CDR3 covers 15 residues. V dropped 4 bases and J dropped 6; count of bases not matched to a gene: 7. CDR3 sequence reads: CASSRRDRAAGELFF. CDR3 DNA: TGTGCCAGCAGCCGTAGGGACAGGGCGGCCGGGGAGCTGTTTTTT.

This chain uses TRBV5-4 with TRBJ1-2, with TRBD1 identical over 11 bases. Germline assignment: CDR1 SGHNT and CDR2 YYREEE (reference sequence). The length of the CDR3 is 14 residues. Trimming cost V 0 bases and J 6 bases; bases outside gene matches: 1. CDR3 in DNA: TGTGCCAGCAGCTTGGGGGACAGGGGGGATGGCTACACCTTC. It yields the protein CASSLGDRGDGYTF.

Concerning this clone: Other DNA sequences from this sample encode an identical CDR3 as well. This chain links TRBV5-1 with TRBJ2-2; 9 bases line up with TRBD1. J gave up 3 bases and V 4 bases, and 4 bases lay outside the gene matches. Germline-derived CDR1 and CDR2 are SGHRS and YFSETQ. The CDR3 runs 15 residues. The CDR3 sequence: CASSRGQGDTGELFF. The CDR3 DNA reads as TGCGCCAGCAGCCGGGGACAGGGTGACACCGGGGAGCTGTTTTTT.

V gene TRBV2 combines with J gene TRBJ2-7; 8 positions agree with TRBD1. J was trimmed by 5 bases and V by 7 bases; bases with no gene match: 7. The germline gives CDR1 SNHLY, CDR2 FYNNEI. The CDR3 sequence is 13 residues long. Here the CDR3 reads CASTLDRADEQYF. DNA for the CDR3: TGTGCCAGCACCTTGGACAGGGCCGACGAGCAGTACTTC. Complete variable domain (other parts from reference TRBV2 and TRBJ2-7): EPEVTQTPSHQVTQMGQEVILRCVPISNHLYFYWYRQILGQKVEFLVSFYNNEISEKSEIFDDQFSVERPDGSNFTLKIRSTKLEDSAMYFCASTLDRADEQYFGPGTRLTVT.

This chain joins TRBV2 and TRBJ1-3; 9 bases are a match to TRBD1. V was pared by 6 bases and J by 4 bases, with 7 bases of the junction left unmatched. The CDR3 loop spans 15 amino acids. CDR1 SNHLY and CDR2 FYNNEI come from the germline V gene. DNA for the CDR3: TGTGCCAGCAGGGACGGACAGGGGCTCGGAAACACCATATATTTT. Its translation is CASRDGQGLGNTIYF.

As regards this clone: The same CDR3 is also encoded by other DNA sequences in this sample. The rearrangement links TRBV2 to TRBJ1-2; D is undetermined. CDR3 length equals 11 residues. Trimming pared 4 bases from V and 7 bases from J, leaving 7 bases between. Germline V CDR1 and CDR2: SNHLY, FYNNEI. As DNA, the CDR3 is TGTGCCAGCAGTGCCGGCGGTGGCTACACCTTC. Its protein product is CASSAGGGYTF.

The genes are TRBV3-1 (or the pseudogene TRBV3-2) and TRBJ2-1, with TRBD1 matching over 9 bases. The V gene's germline CDR1 is LGHDT and CDR2 YNNKEL (reference sequence). The CDR3 loop spans 14 amino acids. Trimming removed 3 bases from V and 9 bases from J; junction bases left unmatched: 6. CDR3 protein: CASSHTGGRGEQFF. The CDR3 DNA is TGTGCCAGCAGCCACACAGGGGGCAGAGGTGAGCAGTTCTTC.

This chain links TRBV2 with TRBJ1-3; D is unclear. Germline V gene sequence: CDR1 SNHLY, CDR2 FYNNEI. CDR3 size: 15 residues. Trimming removed 6 bases from V and 10 bases from J, with 22 bases in between. The CDR3 nucleotides are TGTGCCAGCAGCCTGGGAGAGGGCAGAATGGTAACCATATATTTT. Protein sequence: CASSLGEGRMVTIYF.